The 29 T cell receptor beta chains below come from one sample, sequenced in a study of T cell responses to AZD1222 COVID-19 vaccine. The repertoire was sequenced with immunoSEQ multiplex PCR; TCRdb's copy has only in-frame clones and lacks some. The table records 110,000 to 150,000 clones, over 85% of them present only once. Sequencing used peripheral blood, obtained on day 0 of AZD1222 vaccination. Receptors were obtained from an adult in good health.

This sequence joins TRBV27 and TRBJ2-3, with D unclear. This CDR3 spans 14 amino acids. Trimming shortened V by 6 bases and J by 1 base, and 11 bases separated the two germline ends. Per the germline V gene, CDR1 is MNHEY and CDR2 is SMNVEV (reference sequence). The CDR3 sequence: CASRRLERTDTQYF. The CDR3 DNA sequence: TGTGCCAGCAGAAGGCTAGAGCGCACAGATACGCAGTATTTT.

The genes are TRBV29-1 and TRBJ1-1; 9 nucleotides match TRBD1. From germline, CDR1 is SQVTM and CDR2 ANQGSEA. With V trimmed by 6 bases and J by 7 bases, 6 bases remained unmatched. The CDR3 covers 12 residues. Written as DNA, the CDR3 is TGCAGCGTAGGACAGGGGAGGGGTGAAGCTTTCTTT. Residues: CSVGQGRGEAFF.

The table lists this clone with a count of one. J is TRBJ1-3 and V is TRBV19; 8 bases are shared with TRBD1. The ends lost 5 bases at V and 1 base at J; junction bases unmatched: 7. Germline assignment: CDR1 LNHDA and CDR2 SQIVND (reference sequence). This CDR3 region has 16 residues. The CDR3 protein is CASSYSDRGSGNTIYF. In DNA form, the CDR3 reads TGTGCCAGTAGTTACAGTGACAGGGGATCTGGAAACACCATATATTTT. Full variable domain (remainder filled in from reference TRBV19 and TRBJ1-3): DGGITQSPKYLFRKEGQNVTLSCEQNLNHDAMYWYRQDPGQGLRLIYYSQIVNDFQKGDIAEGYSVSREKKESFPLTVTSAQKNPTAFYLCASSYSDRGSGNTIYFGEGSWLTVV.

The CDR3: CASSIGFSNQPQHF. The CDR3 DNA is TGTGCCAGTAGTATAGGGTTTAGCAATCAGCCCCAGCATTTT. The V gene is TRBV19, the J gene TRBJ1-5; the D is unclear. The CDR3 length is 14 residues. V lost 1 base and J 0 bases, leaving 4 bases between the germline ends. The germline CDR1 and CDR2 sequences are LNHDA and SQIVND (reference sequence).

The chain recombines TRBV7-8 with TRBJ1-6; D not certain. In germline, CDR1 is SGHVS, CDR2 FQNEAQ. V was trimmed by 1 base and J by 10 bases, leaving 11 bases between them. This CDR3 is 14 amino acids long. The chain's CDR3 is CASSLVAARSPLHF. DNA for the CDR3: TGTGCCAGCAGCTTAGTCGCGGCGAGATCACCCCTCCACTTT.

This chain links TRBV6-2 or TRBV6-3 with TRBJ1-5; D perhaps matches TRBD1 (5 bases). CDR3 length: 17 residues. Trimming removed 2 bases at V and 2 bases at J, with 16 bases between. Germline V CDR1 and CDR2: MNHEY, SVGEGT. In nucleotides, the CDR3 is TGTGCCAGCAGTTACGGCATAGGGGCTGGTGGCAATCAGCCCCAGCATTTT. This gives the protein CASSYGIGAGGNQPQHF.

The chain joins TRBV7-9 to TRBJ1-1, with D uncertain. With 5 bases removed from V and 1 base from J, the gap between germline ends came to 11 bases. The CDR3 runs to 14 residues. CDR1 is SEHNR, CDR2 FQNEAQ, per germline (reference sequence). The CDR3 DNA is TGTGCCAGCAGCCTTTACTCCCAGAACACTGAAGCTTTCTTT. Translating it yields CASSLYSQNTEAFF.

The chain joins TRBV4-1 to TRBJ1-5; TRBD1 matches 8 bases. Trimming at V came to 1 base and at J to 7 bases, leaving 6 bases not matched to a gene. There are 15 residues in the CDR3. The germline V gene has CDR1 MGHRA and CDR2 YSYEKL. This CDR3 reads CASSQGQGNWQPQHF. As DNA, the CDR3 is TGCGCCAGCAGCCAAGGACAGGGGAATTGGCAGCCCCAGCATTTT.

V gene TRBV18 combines with J gene TRBJ2-2, with D perhaps matching TRBD1 (5 bases). CDR1 and CDR2 (germline): KGHSH, LQKENI. V gave up 6 bases and J gave up 1 base, with 6 bases separating them. This CDR3 contains 13 residues. The CDR3 nucleotides read TGTGCCAGCTCGACAGAGAACACCGGGGAGCTGTTTTTT. Protein sequence: CASSTENTGELFF.

The CDR3 bases are TGTGCCAGCAGTGCGGTGGCGGAGAATCAGCCCCAGCATTTT. Amino acids: CASSAVAENQPQHF. V gene TRBV28 combines with J gene TRBJ1-5; D ambiguous. Trimming removed 5 bases at V and 4 bases at J, with 12 bases between. The CDR3 totals 14 residues. Germline V gene sequence: CDR1 MDHEN, CDR2 SYDVKM.

The V call is TRBV5-1, the J call TRBJ2-2; D not certain. This CDR3 is 14 amino acids long. With 0 bases removed from V and 1 base from J, the gap between germline ends came to 4 bases. The germline V gene has CDR1 SGHRS and CDR2 YFSETQ. The CDR3 spells CASSLERNTGELFF. The CDR3 coding sequence is TGCGCCAGCAGCTTGGAACGGAACACCGGGGAGCTGTTTTTT.

This sequence joins TRBV6-1 and TRBJ2-1; D remains ambiguous. Per the germline V gene, CDR1 is MNHNS and CDR2 is SASEGT. This CDR3 has 14 amino acids. Trimming took 3 bases from V and 8 from J, leaving 14 bases between them. The CDR3 DNA sequence: TGTGCCAGCAGTGAGTCCCTTAGTATGGATGAGCAGTTCTTC. It specifies CASSESLSMDEQFF.

This rearrangement joins TRBV19 to TRBJ2-2; TRBD1 agrees at 9 bases. The CDR3 extends over 14 amino acids. CDR1 LNHDA and CDR2 SQIVND come from the germline V gene (reference sequence). Unmatched junction bases numbered 4, after V lost 6 bases and J lost 5 bases. The CDR3 bases are TGTGCCAGTAGCAGGACAGGGGAAACCGGGGAGCTGTTTTTT. Protein sequence: CASSRTGETGELFF.

This rearrangement joins TRBV9 to TRBJ1-1, with D perhaps matching TRBD1 (6 bases). CDR3 length equals 16 residues. The germline V gene encodes CDR1 SGDLS and CDR2 YYNGEE. Trimming left V 4 bases short and J 1 base short, with 17 bases between. The CDR3, as DNA: TGTGCCAGCAGCCCTGGGGGGGCTGACAGGAACACTGAAGCTTTCTTT. It codes for CASSPGGADRNTEAFF.

CDR3 sequence (DNA): TGTGCCAGTAGTGCAGCGGTGGGGTACAATGAGCAGTTCTTC. Its translation is CASSAAVGYNEQFF. The gene calls are TRBV19 and TRBJ2-1, with D possibly being TRBD2 (5 bases). Germline V gene data show CDR1 as LNHDA and CDR2 as SQIVND (reference sequence). V lost 5 bases and J 4 bases, leaving 12 bases between the germline ends. The CDR3 sequence is 14 residues long.

The genes are TRBV4-1 and TRBJ2-7, with 10 bases that match TRBD1. Looked up from germline, CDR1 is MGHRA and CDR2 is YSYEKL. J lost 1 base, V lost 3 bases, and 9 bases had no gene match. The CDR3 runs to 17 residues. The CDR3 region has the DNA TGCGCCAGCAGCCAGGGTCTCCGGGACAGGGGATCCTACGAGCAGTACTTC. This codes for CASSQGLRDRGSYEQYF.

The rearrangement links TRBV6-5 to TRBJ2-2; 8 bases fit TRBD1. The length of the CDR3 is 13 residues. V lost 6 bases, J lost 5 bases, and 2 bases stayed unmatched. Germline V gene sequence: CDR1 MNHEY, CDR2 SVGAGI. DNA of the CDR3: TGTGCCAGCAGGCGGACAGGGACCGGGGAGCTGTTTTTT. Translation: CASRRTGTGELFF.

The rearrangement joins TRBV29-1 to TRBJ2-7; D is possibly TRBD1 (6 bases). CDR1 is SQVTM and CDR2 is ANQGSEA in the germline V gene. This CDR3 is built from 13 residues. The V end lost 8 bases, the J end lost 1 base, and 15 bases lay between the germline ends. In DNA form, the CDR3 reads TGCAGCATACAGGGCCGAGGGTCCTACGAGCAGTACTTC. Protein sequence: CSIQGRGSYEQYF.

CDR3 DNA sequence: TGTGCCAGCAGCCAAGAGACTAGGGGGCTTTTGAACACCGGGGAGCTGTTTTTT. It is translated as CASSQETRGLLNTGELFF. The rearrangement links TRBV4-2 to TRBJ2-2; D may be TRBD1 (7 bases). Trimming removed 0 bases from V and 1 base from J, with 15 bases in between. The CDR3 covers 18 residues. Germline lookup yields CDR1 LGHNA and CDR2 YNFKEQ.

This rearrangement joins TRBV2 to TRBJ2-7, with 7 bases lining up with TRBD2. V shed 11 bases, J shed 2 bases, and the junction held 9 bases outside the gene matches. CDR1 is SNHLY and CDR2 is FYNNEI in the germline V gene. This CDR3 has 13 amino acids. The CDR3 is CAVRGGSAYEQYF. The DNA for the CDR3 is TGTGCCGTACGCGGGGGATCGGCCTACGAGCAGTACTTC.

The V gene is TRBV5-1, the J gene TRBJ1-1; possibly TRBD1 for D (5 bases). The V gene lost 3 bases and the J gene lost 0 bases, with 12 bases spanning the gap. Germline assignment: CDR1 SGHRS and CDR2 YFSETQ. The CDR3 runs 15 residues. CDR3 in amino acids: CASSYGQDVNTEAFF. Written as DNA, the CDR3 is TGCGCCAGCAGCTACGGACAAGATGTGAACACTGAAGCTTTCTTT.

The V call is TRBV28, the J call TRBJ1-1; D remains ambiguous. Germline loops: CDR1 MDHEN, CDR2 SYDVKM. Trimming took off 8 bases at V and 1 base at J, with 11 bases between the two ends. The CDR3 has 13 amino acids. The CDR3 region has the DNA TGTGCCAGCTCCCCCTCAGGGAACACTGAAGCTTTCTTT. The encoded protein is CASSPSGNTEAFF.

The chain has TRBV29-1 and TRBJ2-7; TRBD1 is a possible D gene (6 bases). This CDR3 has 13 residues. Looked up from germline, CDR1 is SQVTM and CDR2 is ANQGSEA. V shed 6 bases and J shed 6 bases, with 18 bases lying between them. This chain's CDR3 is CSVRQDTAGEQYF. The CDR3 DNA follows: TGCAGCGTAAGACAGGACACAGCTGGCGAGCAGTACTTC.

V is TRBV4-1 and J is TRBJ1-3; D is undetermined. Germline V lookup: CDR1 MGHRA, CDR2 YSYEKL. This CDR3 comprises 15 residues. V lost 1 base and J 0 bases, leaving 7 bases between the germline ends. CDR3 loop: CASSQVSISGNTIYF. In DNA, the CDR3 is TGCGCCAGCAGCCAAGTATCCATCTCTGGAAACACCATATATTTT.

The chain has TRBV6-5 and TRBJ2-5; TRBD1 matches at 9 bases. Per germline, CDR1 MNHEY and CDR2 SVGAGI. The CDR3 contains 14 residues. The V and J ends lost 6 bases and 4 bases, in that order; junction bases with no gene match: 6. The CDR3 DNA reads as TGTGCCAGCAGCCAGGACAGGGGAAGAGAGACCCAGTACTTC. This gives the protein CASSQDRGRETQYF.

This chain joins TRBV11-2 and TRBJ2-6, with D hard to call. The CDR3 loop spans 17 amino acids. From germline, CDR1 is SGHAT and CDR2 FQNNGV. Trimming took off 2 bases at V and 0 bases at J, with 11 bases between the two ends. The chain's CDR3 is CASSLNPRSSGANVLTF. The CDR3 DNA sequence: TGTGCCAGCAGCTTAAACCCTCGTAGCTCTGGGGCCAACGTCCTGACTTTC.

The rearrangement uses TRBV27 and TRBJ2-5; no definite D call. V lost 3 bases and J 2 bases, leaving 16 bases between the germline ends. Germline lookup yields CDR1 MNHEY and CDR2 SMNVEV (reference sequence). The CDR3 has 16 residues. The CDR3 region is CASSFDPLNHQETQYF. The CDR3 DNA is TGTGCCAGCAGTTTTGATCCACTAAATCATCAAGAGACCCAGTACTTC.

The CDR3, as DNA: TGTGCCTGGAGTGCTCCGAGGCACCTAAACAATGAGCAGTTCTTC. Encoded protein: CAWSAPRHLNNEQFF. The rearrangement uses TRBV30 and TRBJ2-1; D remains ambiguous. CDR3 length: 15 amino acids. CDR1 GTSNPN and CDR2 SVGIG come from the germline V gene (reference sequence). The V and J ends lost 1 base and 5 bases respectively, with 15 bases between them.

In this sample, this clone turned up once. The chain has TRBV9 and TRBJ2-1, with D possibly called TRBD1 or TRBD2 (5 bases each). The V gene's germline CDR1 is SGDLS and CDR2 YYNGEE. This CDR3 spans 15 amino acids. Trimming removed 0 bases from V and 3 bases from J, with 10 bases in between. CDR3 sequence reads: CASSVVGELYNEQFF. The CDR3, as DNA: TGTGCCAGCAGCGTAGTGGGGGAGCTCTACAATGAGCAGTTCTTC.